This T cell receptor (beta chain) emerged from a study of glioma-infiltrating T cells. General observations from the study: Gliomas, especially low-grade, showed above-expected tissue-blood divergence; non-neoplastic patients showed below. Only very few CDR3 sequences appeared in both tissue and blood.

There are a few counts of this clonotype. The antigen is not known. Germline V gene data show CDR1 as LNHDA and CDR2 as SQIVND (reference sequence). Trimming took 1 base from V and 9 from J, leaving 10 bases between them. CDR3 size: 13 residues. Amplification of TCR alpha and beta CDR3 regions from RNA used iRepertoire nested multiplex PCR. For one-step reverse transcription and amplification, 100-400 ng of tissue mRNA or PBMC total RNA was used. Via MiXCR, TCRdb re-called the multiplex PCR reads, giving one row per CDR3 protein. Of approximately 130,000 distinct CDR3 sequences detected, 24% appear once; the ten largest clones hold 27%.

The sequencing input was glioma tissue, nonneoplastic brain tissue, or PBMCs (not recorded which). This TCR came from a human donor with low-grade glioma or glioblastoma, undergoing nonglioma brain surgery, or in good health (not recorded which). The gene calls are TRBV19 and TRBJ2-1; tentatively, D is TRBD1 or TRBD2 (6 bases each). In nucleotides, the CDR3 is TGTGCCAGTAGTATAGGAGGGGGGAGTGAGCAGTTCTTC. Its translation is CASSIGGGSEQFF. The variable domain in full, with the rest retrieved from reference TRBV19 and TRBJ2-1, is DGGITQSPKYLFRKEGQNVTLSCEQNLNHDAMYWYRQDPGQGLRLIYYSQIVNDFQKGDIAEGYSVSREKKESFPLTVTSAQKNPTAFYLCASSIGGGSEQFFGPGTRLTVL.